Listed below are T cell receptor beta chains from one sample, sequenced in a study of shared T cell receptors in the human thymus. Libraries were prepared by immunoSEQ multiplex PCR; TCRdb keeps only in-frame clonotypes and omits some of them. The data show hundreds of thousands of clones, 80% to 90% seen once. The sample also formed part of further work on human thymus T cells.

Source material: thymocytes. The receptor set was obtained from a boy less than two years old with a congenital heart defect. Each CDR3 is given with its conserved first and last residue. A D gene is named only where the DNA matches it firmly. Size values are once, few and many counts, or a class for expanded clones, and some rows have none.

size,J,D,V,CDR3,DNA
-,TRBJ2-7,TRBD1,TRBV28,CASNQTGVFDEQYF,TGTGCCAGCAACCAAACAGGGGTTTTCGACGAGCAGTACTTC
-,TRBJ1-5,TRBD1,TRBV27,CASSYRGGNQPQHF,TGTGCCAGCAGTTACAGGGGGGGCAATCAGCCCCAGCATTTT
-,TRBJ1-6,-,TRBV6-6,CASRNRDPNSPLHF,TGTGCCAGCAGGAACAGAGATCCTAATTCACCCCTCCACTTT
-,TRBJ1-5,-,TRBV4-2,CASSHARTANQPQHF,TGTGCCAGCAGCCATGCCAGGACAGCAAATCAGCCCCAGCATTTT
-,TRBJ2-3,-,TRBV5-6,CASSSIKVFGTDTQYF,TGTGCCAGCAGCTCTATTAAAGTGTTCGGCACAGATACGCAGTATTTT
once,TRBJ1-5,TRBD1,TRBV7-9,CASSGDRGMGPQHF,TGTGCCAGCAGCGGGGACAGGGGGATGGGGCCCCAGCATTTT
-,TRBJ2-5,TRBD1,TRBV30,CAWSSGQGTGETQYF,TGTGCCTGGAGTTCTGGACAGGGGACGGGAGAGACCCAGTACTTC
-,TRBJ1-3,TRBD1,TRBV19,CASSRVDRGERNTIYF,TGTGCCAGTAGTAGGGTCGACAGGGGAGAAAGAAACACCATATATTTT
-,TRBJ1-6,-,TRBV4-3,CASSQDLSNSPLHF,TGCGCCAGCAGCCAAGATCTTAGTAATTCACCCCTCCACTTT
-,TRBJ1-2,-,TRBV13,CAEIKGQGVGYTF,TGTGCAGAAATCAAGGGGCAAGGGGTCGGCTACACCTTC
few,TRBJ1-2,-,TRBV6-6,CASSPDSLPPYGYTF,TGTGCCAGCAGTCCCGACAGCCTTCCACCCTATGGCTACACCTTC
once,TRBJ2-3,TRBD2,TRBV9,CASSGRLAGGNTDTQYF,TGTGCCAGCAGCGGGCGACTAGCGGGGGGAAACACAGATACGCAGTATTTT
-,TRBJ2-1,TRBD2,TRBV28,CASSLIYLPLAGGFDNEQFF,TGTGCCAGCAGTTTAATCTATCTTCCTCTAGCGGGAGGGTTCGACAATGAGCAGTTCTTC
-,TRBJ2-1,TRBD2,TRBV25-1,CASSEPTSGEQFF,TGTGCCAGCAGTGAACCAACTAGCGGTGAGCAGTTCTTC
-,TRBJ1-6,TRBD1,TRBV5-1,CASSLGTGYNSPLHF,TGCGCCAGCAGCTTGGGGACAGGGTATAATTCACCCCTCCACTTT
few,TRBJ2-3,-,TRBV12-5,CASAHSDTQYF,TGTGCTAGTGCTCACTCAGATACGCAGTATTTT
-,TRBJ1-2,TRBD1,TRBV5-1,CASSMDRGDISYGYTF,TGCGCCAGCAGCATGGACAGGGGGGATATCTCCTATGGCTACACCTTC
-,TRBJ2-3,TRBD2,TRBV7-2,CASSLGAFSSGGRTQYF,TGTGCCAGCAGCTTAGGGGCCTTTAGTTCGGGGGGTAGGACGCAGTATTTT
-,TRBJ1-2,TRBD1,TRBV5-5,CASSLHRDRALGYTF,TGTGCCAGCAGCTTGCACCGGGACAGGGCCCTAGGCTACACCTTC
-,TRBJ2-7,-,TRBV10-1,CATSHEQYF,TGCGCCACGTCTCACGAGCAGTACTTC
-,TRBJ1-2,-,TRBV9,CASSVGPPEGGYTF,TGTGCCAGCAGCGTAGGCCCCCCCGAGGGAGGCTACACCTTC
-,TRBJ2-7,TRBD1,TRBV4-3,CASSQVARDRGNEQYF,TGCGCCAGCAGCCAAGTGGCCCGGGACAGGGGCAACGAGCAGTACTTC
-,TRBJ1-4,-,TRBV5-1,CASSYQGGKLFF,TGCGCCAGCAGCTACCAGGGAGGAAAACTGTTTTTT
-,TRBJ1-2,TRBD1,TRBV5-1,CASSPWDSTNYGYTF,TGCGCCAGCAGCCCCTGGGACAGCACAAACTATGGCTACACCTTC
-,TRBJ2-1,-,TRBV19,CASSIGRQPYNEQFF,TGTGCCAGTAGTATAGGAAGACAGCCCTACAATGAGCAGTTCTTC
-,TRBJ2-7,-,TRBV6-5,CASSDGGAYEQYF,TGTGCCAGCTCAGACGGAGGGGCCTACGAGCAGTACTTC
-,TRBJ1-2,TRBD1,TRBV10-2,CASRDRGDGYTF,TGCGCCAGCAGGGACAGGGGGGATGGCTACACCTTC
-,TRBJ2-5,TRBD1,TRBV28,CANPTGTAQETQYF,TGTGCCAACCCTACCGGGACAGCCCAAGAGACCCAGTACTTC
-,TRBJ2-3,TRBD2,TRBV27,CASSLRALTSGGTDTQYF,TGTGCCAGCAGTTTAAGGGCTTTGACTAGCGGGGGCACAGATACGCAGTATTTT
-,TRBJ2-7,TRBD2,TRBV11-2,CASSFPSGGRNEQYF,TGTGCCAGCAGCTTCCCGAGCGGGGGGCGTAACGAGCAGTACTTC
-,TRBJ2-1,-,TRBV28,CASSLWAGTYNEQFF,TGTGCCAGCAGTTTATGGGCGGGAACCTACAATGAGCAGTTCTTC
once,TRBJ1-2,-,TRBV20-1,CSARMTSQGTF,TGCAGTGCTAGAATGACCTCCCAGGGGACCTTC
-,TRBJ2-1,-,TRBV6-4,CASSDSQGYNEQFF,TGTGCCAGCAGTGACTCCCAGGGGTACAATGAGCAGTTCTTC
once,TRBJ1-1,-,TRBV28,CASSGFGENTEAFF,TGTGCCAGCAGTGGATTCGGAGAGAACACTGAAGCTTTCTTT
-,TRBJ1-1,-,TRBV25-1,CASSDHSYTEAFF,TGTGCCAGCAGTGACCACAGTTACACTGAAGCTTTCTTT
once,TRBJ2-1,-,TRBV15,CATSRERGPSSYNEQFF,TGTGCCACCAGCAGGGAAAGAGGTCCCAGCTCCTACAATGAGCAGTTCTTC
-,TRBJ2-1,TRBD2,TRBV4-3,CASSQPGLGYGNEQFF,TGCGCCAGCAGCCAACCCGGACTAGGATACGGCAATGAGCAGTTCTTC
-,TRBJ1-6,TRBD1,TRBV27,CASSQTGSSYNSPLHF,TGTGCCAGCAGTCAGACAGGGAGCTCCTATAATTCACCCCTCCACTTT
-,TRBJ1-2,TRBD1,TRBV7-2,CASSPRQGKGYTF,TGTGCCAGCAGCCCTCGACAGGGGAAGGGCTACACCTTC
-,TRBJ1-4,TRBD1,TRBV6-1,CASSDPGTGDTNEKLFF,TGTGCCAGCAGTGACCCCGGGACAGGTGACACTAATGAAAAACTGTTTTTT
-,TRBJ2-7,-,TRBV28,CASSLKSVRLYEQYF,TGTGCCAGCAGTTTAAAAAGCGTCCGGCTCTACGAGCAGTACTTC
-,TRBJ2-1,TRBD2,TRBV7-6,CASSTGLAGEDTDEQFF,TGTGCCAGCAGCACCGGACTAGCGGGAGAGGATACCGATGAGCAGTTCTTC
-,TRBJ1-1,TRBD1,TRBV25-1,CASRDRRRNTEAFF,TGTGCCAGCAGGGACAGGCGGCGGAACACTGAAGCTTTCTTT
-,TRBJ1-6,TRBD1,TRBV27,CASSLWGQPLNSPLHF,TGTGCCAGCAGTTTATGGGGACAGCCTTTGAATTCACCCCTCCACTTT
-,TRBJ2-1,-,TRBV15,CATSRLASSYNEQFF,TGTGCCACCAGCAGACTCGCTAGCTCCTACAATGAGCAGTTCTTC
-,TRBJ2-7,TRBD1,TRBV28,CASSRTGYEQYF,TGTGCCAGCAGTAGGACAGGGTACGAGCAGTACTTC
-,TRBJ1-2,TRBD1,TRBV27,CASGPRTGTWYGYTF,TGTGCCAGCGGCCCCCGGACAGGGACTTGGTATGGCTACACCTTC
-,TRBJ1-3,-,TRBV15,CATSRDQGPSGNTIYF,TGTGCCACCAGCAGAGATCAGGGGCCCTCTGGAAACACCATATATTTT